This is a list of T cell receptor beta chains from one sample in a study of regulatory T cells in long-lasting Graves disease. In TCRdb, the multiplex PCR reads were re-called with MiXCR into one record per CDR3 protein. The sample contains around 250,000 distinct CDR3 sequences, about 17% of which appear only once. The sample consisted of peripheral blood mononuclear cells (PBMCs), taken at new diagnosis, from a patient treated with antithyroid drugs. Source of these receptors: a female donor with Graves disease. Both conserved end residues are part of each CDR3. The D gene is left open where the match is weak. Where a row states a size, it is once, few, many or the class of an expanded clone; other rows omit it.

>.|many|TRBJ2-5|TRBV20-1
CSVPLRGLQETQYF
TGCAGTGTCCCCCTGAGGGGACTCCAAGAGACCCAGTACTTC
>TRBD1|many|TRBJ1-2|TRBV2
CASNDPGQGRNYGYTF
TGTGCCAGCAACGACCCTGGACAGGGTAGAAACTATGGCTACACCTTC
>TRBD2|many|TRBJ2-7|TRBV10-2
CASSEAGGREQYF
TGCGCCAGCAGTGAAGCGGGAGGGCGTGAGCAGTACTTC
>.|.|TRBJ2-5|TRBV5-1
CASSWQETQYF
TGCGCCAGCAGCTGGCAAGAGACCCAGTACTTC
>.|many|TRBJ2-4|TRBV7-9
CASTPTGTKNIQYF
TGTGCCAGCACCCCCACAGGAACCAAAAACATTCAGTACTTC
>TRBD2|many|TRBJ2-1|TRBV7-2
CASSSPALLADLYNEQFF
TGTGCCAGCAGCTCCCCCGCCCTCCTAGCGGATCTCTACAATGAGCAGTTCTTC
>.|few|TRBJ2-2|TRBV14
CASSQDWRFPGELFF
TGTGCCAGCAGCCAAGATTGGAGGTTCCCCGGGGAGCTGTTTTTT
>.|many|TRBJ1-1|TRBV6-1
CASSRTWEAGRMNTEAFF
TGTGCCAGCAGCCGGACCTGGGAGGCAGGGCGTATGAACACTGAAGCTTTCTTT
>TRBD1|.|TRBJ1-2|TRBV6-5
CASSYIGQGTYGYTF
TGTGCCAGCAGTTACATCGGACAGGGCACCTATGGCTACACCTTC
>TRBD1|many|TRBJ1-4|TRBV7-9
CASSWDSPTTNEKLFF
TGTGCCAGCAGTTGGGACAGCCCAACAACTAATGAAAAACTGTTTTTT
>.|many|TRBJ1-4|TRBV6-2/TRBV6-3
CASRRSRGGLAEKLFF
TGTGCCAGCAGAAGATCCCGAGGAGGTCTGGCTGAAAAACTGTTTTTT
>TRBD1|many|TRBJ1-2|TRBV10-2
CASSDPGTENGYTF
TGTGCCAGCAGTGACCCCGGGACAGAAAATGGCTACACCTTC
>TRBD2|many|TRBJ2-1|TRBV20-1
CSARGGSGGSYNEQFF
TGCAGTGCTAGGGGGGGTAGCGGGGGGTCCTACAATGAGCAGTTCTTC
>.|few|TRBJ2-1|TRBV13
CASSFRSASYNEQFF
TGTGCCAGCAGCTTTCGCAGCGCATCCTACAATGAGCAGTTCTTC
>.|many|TRBJ2-5|TRBV24-1
CATSDTRQVDVYQETQYF
TGTGCCACCAGTGACACGAGACAGGTGGACGTTTACCAAGAGACCCAGTACTTC
>.|few|TRBJ2-1|TRBV11-2
CASSGGGIRGHKQFF
TGTGCCAGCAGCGGGGGCGGGATCCGTGGGCATAAGCAGTTCTTC
>.|many|TRBJ1-1|TRBV30
CAWSLQVGTEAFF
TGTGCCTGGAGTCTACAGGTTGGGACTGAAGCTTTCTTT
>TRBD1|.|TRBJ2-7|TRBV29-1
CSLSAGGAGSEQYF
TGCAGCTTATCGGCAGGGGGCGCGGGGAGCGAGCAGTACTTC
>.|many|TRBJ2-2|TRBV4-2
CATGEGSRDTGELFF
TGTGCCACCGGGGAAGGGAGCCGGGACACCGGGGAGCTGTTTTTT
>.|many|TRBJ1-1|TRBV7-2
CASSSLVQSEAFF
TGTGCCAGCAGCTCCCTGGTACAGTCTGAAGCTTTCTTT
>.|many|TRBJ1-2|TRBV20-1
CSARKANYGYTF
TGCAGTGCTAGGAAGGCTAACTATGGCTACACCTTC
>.|.|TRBJ2-2|TRBV20-1
CSARKGANTGELFF
TGCAGTGCTAGAAAAGGTGCGAACACCGGGGAGCTGTTTTTT
>.|.|TRBJ2-2|TRBV24-1
CATKDKNTGELFF
TGTGCCACGAAGGACAAGAACACCGGGGAGCTGTTTTTT
>TRBD1|many|TRBJ2-7|TRBV7-8
CASSPDREDEQYF
TGTGCCAGCAGTCCGGACAGGGAAGACGAGCAGTACTTC
>.|many|TRBJ2-3|TRBV9
CASSIEASRDTQYF
TGTGCCAGCAGCATCGAAGCGAGTCGAGATACGCAGTATTTT
>.|many|TRBJ2-2|TRBV10-3
CAISVTQGRANTGELFF
TGTGCCATCAGTGTAACTCAGGGACGCGCGAACACCGGGGAGCTGTTTTTT
>.|many|TRBJ2-5|TRBV10-3
CATGRGSQETQYF
TGTGCCACCGGACGGGGATCCCAAGAGACCCAGTACTTC
>TRBD2|.|TRBJ2-2|TRBV20-1
CSARDKGSGGGNTGELFF
TGCAGTGCTAGAGATAAGGGTAGCGGGGGGGGGAACACCGGGGAGCTGTTTTTT
>TRBD1|many|TRBJ1-3|TRBV12-3/TRBV12-4
CASSYRTGGASGNTIYF
TGTGCCAGCAGTTATCGGACAGGGGGCGCGTCTGGAAACACCATATATTTT
>TRBD1|many|TRBJ1-2|TRBV27
CASSGTGYRGYTF
TGTGCCAGCAGCGGGACAGGGTATCGAGGCTACACCTTC
>.|many|TRBJ1-5|TRBV11-3
CASSLGPDQPQHF
TGTGCCAGCAGCTTAGGGCCCGATCAGCCCCAGCATTTT
>.|many|TRBJ1-1|TRBV3-1
CASSQPLTGNTEAFF
TGTGCCAGCAGCCAGCCGCTGACAGGGAACACTGAAGCTTTCTTT
>TRBD2|many|TRBJ2-3|TRBV19
CASSPSGRTDTQYF
TGTGCCAGTAGTCCTAGCGGGAGAACAGATACGCAGTATTTT
>.|many|TRBJ1-2|TRBV7-9
CASSLDGYGGYTF
TGTGCCAGCAGCTTAGACGGATACGGTGGCTACACCTTC
>.|many|TRBJ2-5|TRBV7-9
CASSFLPGETQYF
TGTGCCAGCAGCTTTCTCCCCGGGGAGACCCAGTACTTC
>.|many|TRBJ1-5|TRBV20-1
CSARDLVGYNQPQHF
TGCAGTGCTAGAGATTTGGTGGGTTACAATCAGCCCCAGCATTTT
>.|.|TRBJ1-4|TRBV6-2/TRBV6-3
CASSLRAAGNEKLFF
TGTGCCAGCTCCCTAAGGGCCGCGGGTAATGAAAAACTGTTTTTT
>TRBD2|.|TRBJ2-1|TRBV27
CASSWTSARWDEQFF
TGTGCCAGCAGTTGGACTAGCGCGCGTTGGGATGAGCAGTTCTTC
>.|many|TRBJ1-6|TRBV10-2
CASSVGANSPLHF
TGCGCCAGCAGTGTCGGGGCAAATTCACCCCTCCACTTT
>.|.|TRBJ2-2|TRBV10-1
CASSESHTGELFF
TGCGCCAGCAGTGAGTCTCACACCGGGGAGCTGTTTTTT
>.|many|TRBJ2-3|TRBV2
CASTQGQVTDTQYF
TGTGCCAGCACCCAAGGGCAGGTTACAGATACGCAGTATTTT
>.|many|TRBJ2-2|TRBV24-1
CATRETGGTGELFF
TGTGCCACCAGGGAAACAGGAGGTACCGGGGAGCTGTTTTTT
>TRBD1|many|TRBJ2-7|TRBV7-2
CASSFTLGQGWEQYF
TGTGCCAGCAGCTTCACCCTCGGACAGGGTTGGGAGCAGTACTTC
>.|many|TRBJ2-6|TRBV7-2
CASSPQGGLFAGANVLTF
TGTGCCAGCAGCCCGCAGGGGGGATTGTTTGCTGGGGCCAACGTCCTGACTTTC
>.|many|TRBJ1-2|TRBV18
CASSPRQGSYGYTF
TGTGCCAGCTCACCACGGCAGGGATCATATGGCTACACCTTC
>TRBD1|many|TRBJ2-1|TRBV30
CAWSGDRQNEQFF
TGTGCCTGGAGTGGGGACAGACAAAATGAGCAGTTCTTC
>.|many|TRBJ2-3|TRBV27
CASSLSVEDTQYF
TGTGCCAGCAGTTTATCGGTGGAGGATACGCAGTATTTT
>TRBD1|many|TRBJ1-1|TRBV20-1
CSALDRGRAEAFF
TGCAGTGCCCTAGACAGGGGGCGCGCTGAAGCTTTCTTT
>TRBD2|many|TRBJ2-2|TRBV6-2/TRBV6-3
CASSERLAGVTGELFF
TGTGCCAGCAGTGAACGGCTAGCGGGAGTAACCGGGGAGCTGTTTTTT
>.|many|TRBJ1-2|TRBV29-1
CSVEGGYYGYTF
TGCAGCGTTGAAGGGGGATACTATGGCTACACCTTC